Detailed here is one T cell receptor beta chain. Its antigen is unknown. This CDR3 spans 15 amino acids. The germline CDR1 and CDR2 sequences are SGHRS and YFSETQ. The V end lost 4 bases, the J end lost 0 bases, and 10 bases lay between the germline ends. The record originates from a study of T cell responses to AZD1222 COVID-19 vaccine. Study-wide results and limits: AZD1222 recipients seropositive at baseline numbered only 5 or 6.

The method was immunoSEQ multiplex PCR; TCRdb's version includes in-frame clones alone and lacks a portion of them. The table records tens of thousands of clones, 85% to 90% of them present only once. The V and J genes are TRBV5-1 and TRBJ1-4; unclear D gene. The clonotype was recovered from an adult in good health. This material consisted of peripheral blood, taken on day 0 of AZD1222 vaccination. In DNA form, the CDR3 reads TGCGCCAGCAGCCCCGAAGCAGCAACTAATGAAAAACTGTTTTTT. The encoded protein is CASSPEAATNEKLFF.